This passage covers 22 T cell receptor beta chains from one sample sequenced in a study of blood T cell repertoires in COVID-19. Repertoires were generated with immunoSEQ multiplex PCR, while TCRdb's copy carries only in-frame clones and drops some. The sample has fewer than 85,000 clones; around nine tenths are singletons. The source material was peripheral blood. These receptors came from a man aged 45-65 years with active COVID-19.

The rearrangement joins TRBV5-4 to TRBJ1-2, with TRBD1 matching 8 bases. The CDR3 consists of 15 residues. Germline V lookup: CDR1 SGHNT, CDR2 YYREEE (reference sequence). The trim removed 4 bases at V and 8 bases at J, leaving 13 bases unmatched. The DNA of the CDR3 is TGTGCCAGCAGCCCGGGGCAGACAGGGGAAGGGGGCTACACCTTC. Protein product: CASSPGQTGEGGYTF.

The rearrangement links TRBV28 to TRBJ2-4; TRBD1 matches 8 bases. The CDR3 totals 16 residues. Germline V gene lookup returns CDR1 MDHEN and CDR2 SYDVKM. Trimming cost V 5 bases and J 0 bases; bases outside gene matches: 6. The CDR3 DNA is TGTGCCAGCAGTGCACAGGGGGAGTTAGCCAAAAACATTCAGTACTTC. As protein: CASSAQGELAKNIQYF.

Note on this clone: A read error may account for a junction end that differs from germline. V gene TRBV29-1 combines with J gene TRBJ2-7, with a weak D call TRBD1 (6 bases). The CDR3 totals 13 residues. In germline, CDR1 is SQVTM, CDR2 ANQGSEA. The CDR3 spells CSVGAAESSEQYF. The CDR3 bases are TGCAGCGTGGGGGCCGCTGAGTCCTCCGAGCAGTACTTC.

The chain carries TRBV19 and TRBJ2-1, with D possibly being TRBD2 (5 bases). The CDR3 totals 14 residues. V gave up 7 bases and J gave up 0 bases, with 10 bases separating them. Germline CDR1 is LNHDA and CDR2 is SQIVND (reference sequence). The CDR3 sequence is CASTPAGSYNEQFF. The CDR3 DNA follows: TGTGCCAGTACCCCCGCGGGCTCCTACAATGAGCAGTTCTTC. The complete variable domain, with remaining parts taken from reference TRBV19 and TRBJ2-1, reads DGGITQSPKYLFRKEGQNVTLSCEQNLNHDAMYWYRQDPGQGLRLIYYSQIVNDFQKGDIAEGYSVSREKKESFPLTVTSAQKNPTAFYLCASTPAGSYNEQFFGPGTRLTVL.

This clone was found once. The DNA of the CDR3 is TGTGCCAGCAGCTTCCTGCTACAGGGTTTAGCTGGGGCCAACGTCCTGACTTTC. Its translation is CASSFLLQGLAGANVLTF. The chain is built from TRBV7-9 and TRBJ2-6; D possibly corresponds to TRBD1 (6 bases). This CDR3 contains 18 residues. The germline V gene encodes CDR1 SEHNR and CDR2 FQNEAQ (reference sequence). Trimming pared 3 bases from V and 2 bases from J, leaving 17 bases between.

Turning to this clone: At one boundary the junction diverges from the germline segment, which might be a read error. The chain is built from TRBV7-2 and TRBJ2-7, with a weak D call TRBD1 (5 bases). Germline assignment: CDR1 SGHTA and CDR2 FQGNSA. This CDR3 contains 15 residues. The DNA of the CDR3 is TGTGCCAGCAGCTTAGCGCAAGGGGCCTCCTCCGAGCAGTACTTC. Protein sequence: CASSLAQGASSEQYF.

The DNA of the CDR3 is TGTGCCAGCAACGGAGCGGGCACTCTCTACAATGAGCAGTTCTTC. Residues: CASNGAGTLYNEQFF. The rearrangement links TRBV6-5 to TRBJ2-1, with D perhaps matching TRBD2 (6 bases). The CDR3 has 15 amino acids. Trimming shortened V by 7 bases and J by 3 bases, and 16 bases separated the two germline ends. Germline V gene data show CDR1 as MNHEY and CDR2 as SVGAGI.

This clone appeared many times. The chain joins TRBV30 to TRBJ1-1; no definite D call. CDR1 is GTSNPN and CDR2 is SVGIG in the germline V gene (reference sequence). The V end was cut by 5 bases, the J end by 3 bases, with 16 bases between. The CDR3 covers 14 residues. DNA for the CDR3: TGTGCCTGGGGGGAGGTGGGGAAATACACTGAAGCTTTCTTT. Its protein is CAWGEVGKYTEAFF.

This chain connects TRBV29-1 to TRBJ2-1; 7 nucleotides agree with TRBD2. The CDR3 is 13 residues long. Germline CDR1 SQVTM, CDR2 ANQGSEA. With V trimmed by 7 bases and J by 2 bases, 5 bases remained unmatched. CDR3 sequence (DNA): TGCAGCGCCCTACTAGCGCCCTACAATGAGCAGTTCTTC. This codes for CSALLAPYNEQFF.

The chain is built from TRBV9 and TRBJ2-2; D may be TRBD2 (5 bases). The CDR3 has 15 residues. Per germline, CDR1 SGDLS and CDR2 YYNGEE. Trimming stripped 0 bases from V and 3 bases from J, with 9 bases between. CDR3 sequence: CASSVGGSYTGELFF. Written as DNA, the CDR3 is TGTGCCAGCAGCGTAGGCGGGTCTTACACCGGGGAGCTGTTTTTT.

J is TRBJ2-7 and V is TRBV7-3; a possible D gene is TRBD1 (5 bases). V shed 3 bases and J shed 1 base, with 7 bases lying between them. In germline, CDR1 is SGHTA, CDR2 FQGTGA. This CDR3 has 13 residues. In nucleotides, the CDR3 is TGTGCCAGCAGCTTGGGGCGATCCTACGAGCAGTACTTC. It specifies CASSLGRSYEQYF.

This clone was recorded once. The genes are TRBV2 and TRBJ2-1; D call uncertain. Trimming removed 4 bases at V and 8 bases at J, with 9 bases between. Germline V CDR1 and CDR2: SNHLY, FYNNEI. The CDR3 is 12 residues long. The CDR3 DNA is TGTGCCAGCAGTGGATTTGCAGATGAGCAGTTCTTC. Translating it yields CASSGFADEQFF.

This clone was seen more than once but under ten times. The chain carries TRBV19 and TRBJ1-1, with 8 positions matching TRBD1. In germline, CDR1 is LNHDA, CDR2 SQIVND (reference sequence). CDR3 size: 16 residues. After removal of 6 bases from V and 3 bases from J, the junction contained 12 bases not matched to a gene. The CDR3 bases are TGTGCCAGTAGGACCCGGACCAGGGGGCGCGACACTGAAGCTTTCTTT. This gives the protein CASRTRTRGRDTEAFF. The full variable domain, its missing parts supplied by reference TRBV19 and TRBJ1-1, is DGGITQSPKYLFRKEGQNVTLSCEQNLNHDAMYWYRQDPGQGLRLIYYSQIVNDFQKGDIAEGYSVSREKKESFPLTVTSAQKNPTAFYLCASRTRTRGRDTEAFFGQGTRLTVV.

V gene TRBV5-6 combines with J gene TRBJ1-2; perhaps TRBD1 as D (5 bases). CDR3 length equals 15 residues. Germline CDR1 is SGHDT and CDR2 is YYEEEE. The V end was cut by 4 bases, the J end by 1 base, with 14 bases between. CDR3 residues: CASSEGTGGNYGYTF. CDR3 DNA: TGTGCCAGCAGCGAGGGGACGGGGGGTAACTATGGCTACACCTTC.

V usage is TRBV24-1 and J usage is TRBJ2-1; TRBD1 aligns across 9 bases. The CDR3 has 16 residues. The ends lost 4 bases at V and 8 bases at J; junction bases unmatched: 11. Germline V lookup: CDR1 KGHDR, CDR2 SFDVKD. CDR3 in DNA: TGTGCCACCAGTGACCCCAACAGGGGGCGCTTCTATGAGCAGTTCTTC. Encoded protein: CATSDPNRGRFYEQFF.

This chain connects TRBV5-1 to TRBJ2-7; 9 bases agree with TRBD1. Germline V gives CDR1 SGHRS, CDR2 YFSETQ. The ends lost 4 bases at V and 3 bases at J; junction bases unmatched: 8. The CDR3 is made up of 15 amino acids. CDR3 loop: CASSPGQGTYYEQYF. CDR3 bases: TGCGCCAGCAGCCCTGGACAGGGGACATACTACGAGCAGTACTTC.

The chain couples TRBV28 to TRBJ1-2, with a weak D call TRBD1 (5 bases). The CDR3 length is 14 residues. V lost 4 bases and J lost 5, with 14 bases in between. Germline V gene data show CDR1 as MDHEN and CDR2 as SYDVKM. The CDR3 loop reads CASSSTDRWYGYTF. CDR3 coding DNA: TGTGCCAGCAGTTCGACAGACCGTTGGTATGGCTACACCTTC.

The chain carries TRBV9 and TRBJ1-1; D unresolved. In germline, CDR1 is SGDLS, CDR2 YYNGEE. The V end lost 0 bases, the J end lost 1 base, and 10 bases lay between the germline ends. This CDR3 is built from 15 residues. This CDR3 reads CASSVDVSWNTEAFF. CDR3 DNA: TGTGCCAGCAGCGTAGATGTATCTTGGAACACTGAAGCTTTCTTT.

The chain recombines TRBV27 with TRBJ1-5; D uncertain. The V end was cut by 2 bases, the J end by 0 bases, with 8 bases between. The germline gives CDR1 MNHEY, CDR2 SMNVEV (reference sequence). The CDR3 loop spans 15 amino acids. CDR3 amino acids: CASSLTVYSNQPQHF. Written as DNA, the CDR3 is TGTGCCAGCAGTTTAACGGTCTATAGCAATCAGCCCCAGCATTTT.

The genes are TRBV5-4 and TRBJ2-3; D gene uncertain. V shed 0 bases and J shed 6 bases, with 17 bases lying between them. Germline-derived CDR1 and CDR2 are SGHNT and YYREEE (reference sequence). The CDR3 consists of 16 residues. CDR3 region: CASSLAVAASVDTQYF. The CDR3 DNA is TGTGCCAGCAGCTTGGCCGTAGCCGCCAGTGTGGATACGCAGTATTTT. Full variable domain (rest looked up from reference TRBV5-4 and TRBJ2-3): ETGVTQSPTHLIKTRGQQVTLRCSSQSGHNTVSWYQQALGQGPQFIFQYYREEENGRGNFPPRFSGLQFPNYSSELNVNALELDDSALYLCASSLAVAASVDTQYFGPGTRLTVL.

J is TRBJ1-4 and V is TRBV28, with D possibly matching TRBD1 (6 bases). Germline lookup yields CDR1 MDHEN and CDR2 SYDVKM. V was pared by 5 bases and J by 5 bases, with 15 bases between. There are 15 residues in the CDR3. The CDR3 reads CASSLPGGANEKLFF. The DNA of the CDR3 is TGTGCCAGCAGTCTTCCGGGGGGGGCGAATGAAAAACTGTTTTTT.

In regard to this clone: One end of the junction does not line up with germline, which may come from a read error. This chain uses TRBV7-7 with TRBJ2-1; 11 bases match TRBD1. The CDR3 contains 15 residues. CDR1 and CDR2 (germline): SSHAT, FNYEAQ (reference sequence). Here the CDR3 DNA reads TGTGCTAGCAGCTTAGGGACAGGGGGGAGCAATGAGCAGTTCTTC. Encoded protein: CASSLGTGGSNEQFF.